This T cell receptor (beta chain) was observed in a study of cytomegalovirus exposure and HLA in healthy donors. Details on this clone: The antigen is unknown.

With 60 Vbeta and 13 Jbeta primers, the PCR was carried out. The data were produced by immunoSEQ multiplex PCR, yet TCRdb's version contains in-frame clones alone and is incomplete. The sample has under 200,000 clones; almost 85% are singletons. Findings of the study overall: A later analysis linked a missense DCLRE1C variant to TCR beta V- and J-gene trimming. In a later analysis, at a false discovery rate of 0.05, 16,951 TCR beta sequences matched HLA alleles. Most of the TCR beta V segments (in an earlier analysis) were productive either about 87% or about 30% of the time.

Trimming took 4 bases from V and 2 from J; bases not matched to a gene: 5. The CDR3 has 13 amino acids. Germline V gives CDR1 SQVTM, CDR2 ANQGSEA. Healthy bone marrow donors made up the cohort. This chain joins TRBV29-1 and TRBJ2-7; 7 nucleotides match TRBD1. Sequenced sample: PBMCs. The clonotype comes from a boy aged 2 to 9 in good health and CMV-seronegative. The CDR3 here is CSVGRQGAYEQYF. CDR3 in DNA: TGCAGCGTTGGACGGCAGGGGGCCTACGAGCAGTACTTC.